This is a list of T cell receptor beta chains from one sample in a study of blood T cell repertoires in COVID-19. Assay used: immunoSEQ multiplex PCR; TCRdb lists only in-frame clones, some missing. Of 200,000 to 300,000 clones listed, roughly 84% are singletons. Material for sequencing was peripheral blood. The origin of the receptors is a man aged 55 to 70 with acute or convalescent COVID-19. Each CDR3 is given with its conserved first and last residue.

V: TRBV19
CDR3: CASRRQGQDTQYF

V: TRBV6-2/TRBV6-3
CDR3: CASSFTSPGELFF

V: TRBV29-1
CDR3: CSVEYPQGTDTQYF

V: TRBV7-9
CDR3: CASSHNRGEGPSWYEQYF

V: TRBV4-2
CDR3: CASSQERGTEAFF

V: TRBV28
CDR3: CASGTRTYGYTF

V: TRBV11-2
CDR3: CASSFGTGNYEQYF

V: TRBV20-1
CDR3: CSASPGYGYTF

V: TRBV11-3
CDR3: CASSLEGQGVGTDTQYF

V: TRBV27
CDR3: CATGGLQGSNQPQHF

V: TRBV7-6
CDR3: CASSSPRTGTDTEAFF

V: TRBV11-2
CDR3: CASVPGGPNYGYTF

V: TRBV4-1
CDR3: CASSQVGARNEQFF

V: TRBV4-2
CDR3: CASSQDLRQRPTEAFF

V: TRBV11-2
CDR3: CASSLGRTGGDGYTF

V: TRBV7-2
CDR3: CASSLALGAGGGKTQYF

V: TRBV18
CDR3: CASSPGQTGTQPLHF

V: TRBV18
CDR3: CASSPSVVVLGANVLTF

V: TRBV6-6
CDR3: CASIRDRGYSNQPQHF

V: TRBV6-5
CDR3: CATRRGGTGDTQYF

V: TRBV7-2
CDR3: CASSTGLAGEKSGRFF